One and the same sample provided the 21 T cell receptor beta chains below, sequenced in a study of CD8 T cells in ankylosing spondylitis. TCRdb reprocessed the 5' RACE reads with MiXCR, giving one entry per CDR3 protein. The sample has 25,000 to 40,000 distinct CDR3 sequences; roughly 7.9% are singletons. Sample: blood, either unsorted or a sorted T cell fraction (not recorded which). Receptors originate from a male donor with ankylosing spondylitis or in good health (not recorded which).

This clonotype was seen many times. This chain joins TRBV5-1 and TRBJ2-5; the match to TRBD2 covers 15 bases. The CDR3 totals 16 residues. Trimming cost V 6 bases and J 4 bases; bases outside gene matches: 7. CDR1 and CDR2 (germline): SGHRS, YFSETQ. The CDR3 sequence: CASTSGLAGGGETQYF. Written as DNA, the CDR3 is TGCGCCAGCACTTCGGGACTAGCGGGAGGAGGAGAGACCCAGTACTTC.

The chain couples TRBV20-1 to TRBJ1-2, with TRBD1 matching 7 bases. Germline trimming cut 3 bases from V and 8 bases from J; bases unmatched to any gene: 12. The germline CDR1 and CDR2 sequences are DFQATT and SNEGSKA (reference sequence). This CDR3 has 14 amino acids. CDR3 coding DNA: TGCAGTGCTAGGAAACTACAGGGGATCGAGGGCTACACCTTC. Amino acid sequence: CSARKLQGIEGYTF.

About this clonotype itself: One junction end does not reproduce the germline sequence, and a read error may be involved. The genes are TRBV20-1 and TRBJ2-7; 14 positions match TRBD2. Germline V gives CDR1 DFQATT, CDR2 SNEGSKA (reference sequence). This CDR3 region has 15 residues. DNA of the CDR3: TGCTGTGCACCGATTGGGACTAGCGGGAGTCACGAGCAGTACTTC. It encodes CCAPIGTSGSHEQYF.

At least ten counts were recorded for this clonotype. The CDR3 DNA follows: TGCGCCAGCAGCGGCGGACTAGCGGGAGTGGACACCGGGGAGCTGTTTTTT. Amino acid sequence: CASSGGLAGVDTGELFF. The V gene is TRBV5-1, the J gene TRBJ2-2; 13 bases fit TRBD2. Germline CDR1 reads SGHRS; CDR2 reads YFSETQ. With V trimmed by 4 bases and J by 3 bases, 6 bases remained unmatched. This CDR3 is 17 amino acids long.

This clonotype was seen repeatedly, ten times or more. The chain carries TRBV28 and TRBJ2-7, with D tentatively TRBD2 (6 bases). Germline V gene lookup returns CDR1 MDHEN and CDR2 SYDVKM. V dropped 6 bases and J dropped 2 bases, with 11 bases sitting between them. The CDR3 is 13 amino acids. CDR3 nucleotides: TGTGCCAGCAGGACGACTAGTCCCTACGAGCAGTACTTC. Its protein is CASRTTSPYEQYF.

This clonotype was recorded at least ten times. This chain joins TRBV5-5 and TRBJ2-3; 7 positions agree with TRBD1. The CDR3 is made up of 16 amino acids. V shed 1 base, J shed 2 bases, and the junction held 7 bases outside the gene matches. Germline-derived CDR1 and CDR2 are SGHKS and YYEKEE (reference sequence). CDR3 sequence (DNA): TGTGCCAGCAGCTTGTTGGGACAGTTGGCCACAGATACGCAGTATTTT. This gives the protein CASSLLGQLATDTQYF.

Ten or more counts support this clonotype. J is TRBJ1-1 and V is TRBV20-1; unclear D gene. V gave up 0 bases and J gave up 2 bases, with 13 bases separating them. Germline V CDR1 and CDR2: DFQATT, SNEGSKA (reference sequence). The CDR3 has 15 residues. CDR3 nucleotides: TGCAGTGCTAGAGATTCGGGAAAACCTAACACTGAAGCTTTCTTT. Translated: CSARDSGKPNTEAFF.

This clonotype has at least ten counts. Given the absence of the conserved phenylalanine or tryptophan at the CDR3 end, a read error is likely. V usage is TRBV2 and J usage is TRBJ2-2; D is undetermined. Deletions cut 3 bases from V and 1 base from J, with 12 bases between. The CDR3 is made up of 16 amino acids. Germline V gives CDR1 SNHLY, CDR2 FYNNEI. CDR3 in amino acids: CASSDETSLNTGELFS. Written as DNA, the CDR3 is TGTGCCAGCAGTGATGAGACATCGTTGAACACCGGGGAGCTGTTTTCT.

There are many counts of this clonotype. This chain connects TRBV6-4 to TRBJ2-3; TRBD1 matches at 7 bases. The V gene's germline CDR1 is MRHNA and CDR2 SNTAGT. This CDR3 region has 13 residues. Trimming at V came to 6 bases and at J to 4 bases, leaving 4 bases not matched to a gene. The CDR3 sequence: CASSRTGADTQYF. Written as DNA, the CDR3 is TGTGCCAGCAGCAGAACAGGGGCAGATACGCAGTATTTT.

This clonotype was counted many times. V usage is TRBV20-1 and J usage is TRBJ2-5; 8 bases line up with TRBD2. V trimming: 0 bases; J trimming: 5 bases; junction bases outside the gene matches: 11. Per the germline V gene, CDR1 is DFQATT and CDR2 is SNEGSKA (reference sequence). The CDR3 has 16 amino acids. DNA of the CDR3: TGCAGTGCTAGAGATCGAAGCGGGAGAGGGGCGGAGACCCAGTACTTC. Residues: CSARDRSGRGAETQYF.

This clonotype was observed many times. The chain links TRBV5-1 to TRBJ1-6; 9 bases agree with TRBD1. The CDR3 runs 15 residues. Germline V lookup: CDR1 SGHRS, CDR2 YFSETQ. With V trimmed by 3 bases and J by 10 bases, 8 bases remained unmatched. The CDR3 DNA follows: TGCGCCAGCAGCTCCGAGGGACAGGGCCGATCACCCCTCCACTTT. Encoded protein: CASSSEGQGRSPLHF.

This clonotype was picked up many times. The gene calls are TRBV12-3 or TRBV12-4 and TRBJ2-5; 10 bases are a match to TRBD2. The CDR3 runs 16 residues. The trim removed 5 bases at V and 8 bases at J, leaving 14 bases unmatched. DNA for the CDR3: TGTGCCAGCAGTACCATCGGACTAGCGGTACCTAAAACCCAGTACTTC. Amino acids: CASSTIGLAVPKTQYF.

This clonotype occurred many times. The chain uses TRBV30 and TRBJ1-5, with TRBD1 as a possible D gene (6 bases). Germline assignment: CDR1 GTSNPN and CDR2 SVGIG (reference sequence). The germline V and J ends were trimmed by 5 bases and 5 bases, with 13 bases remaining between them. This CDR3 has 13 amino acids. The CDR3 nucleotides read TGTGCCTGGGAAGGGGGGAGAGATCAGCCCCAGCATTTT. It codes for CAWEGGRDQPQHF.

This clonotype showed up just a few times. The junction does not match germline at one end; this may be a read error. The CDR3 DNA is TGCTGTGCTAGAGATCGTTATTGGTCAGTCCAGGGGAGGGGGGATACGCAGTATTTT. This encodes CCARDRYWSVQGRGDTQYF. The chain links TRBV20-1 to TRBJ2-3; the D gene is possibly TRBD2 (7 bases). Germline V CDR1 and CDR2: DFQATT, SNEGSKA (reference sequence). The CDR3 is 19 residues long.

This clonotype was counted ten times or more. The genes are TRBV28 and TRBJ2-2, with D perhaps matching TRBD1 or TRBD2 (5 bases each). CDR3 size: 12 residues. Germline lookup yields CDR1 MDHEN and CDR2 SYDVKM. V lost 6 bases, J lost 16 bases, and 18 bases lay in between. CDR3 bases: TGTGCCAGCAGCAAGAGGGGCCCCAGTGGGTTTTTT. Translation gives CASSKRGPSGFF.

This clonotype has a count of ten or more. Compared with germline, one end of the junction differs, possibly owing to a read error. The genes are TRBV6-4 and TRBJ2-3; 8 positions agree with TRBD2. The CDR3 runs 14 residues. The germline gives CDR1 MRHNA, CDR2 SNTAGT. The CDR3 sequence: CASRGSGATDTQYF. The CDR3, as DNA: TGTGCTAGCAGAGGTAGCGGGGCCACAGATACGCAGTATTTT.

This clonotype has at least ten counts. The gene calls are TRBV12-3 or TRBV12-4 and TRBJ1-5; maybe TRBD1 (6 bases). Deletions cut 6 bases from V and 3 bases from J, with 12 bases between. CDR3 length equals 14 residues. The CDR3 loop is CASSPGQYNQPQHF. The CDR3, as DNA: TGTGCCAGCAGCCCTGGACAGTACAATCAGCCCCAGCATTTT.

This clonotype is termed medium-sized. This CDR3 reads CATSRDPNIQYF. Here the CDR3 DNA reads TGTGCCACCAGCAGAGATCCGAACATTCAGTACTTC. The rearrangement uses TRBV15 and TRBJ2-4; D not certain. CDR1 and CDR2 from the germline V gene are LNHNV and YYDKDF (reference sequence). The CDR3 runs 12 residues. V lost 0 bases to trimming and J lost 7 bases, with 4 bases between them.

At least ten counts were recorded for this clonotype. The V and J genes are TRBV5-1 and TRBJ2-7; TRBD1 or TRBD2 may be the D gene (5 bases each). The CDR3 is 13 residues long. Germline V gene lookup returns CDR1 SGHRS and CDR2 YFSETQ. V shed 3 bases and J shed 4 bases, with 11 bases lying between them. The CDR3 nucleotides are TGCGCCAGCAGCTGGGACCCGGGGTACGAGCAGTACTTC. Translating it yields CASSWDPGYEQYF.

This clonotype appeared a few times. The V call is TRBV6-1, the J call TRBJ2-2; D may correspond to TRBD1 or TRBD2 (5 bases each). This CDR3 has 13 residues. V lost 8 bases and J 3 bases, leaving 10 bases between the germline ends. CDR1 and CDR2 (germline): MNHNS, SASEGT. CDR3: CASETGHTGELFF. As DNA, the CDR3 is TGTGCCAGCGAGACGGGGCACACCGGGGAGCTGTTTTTT.

This clonotype was recorded many times. The V gene is TRBV5-1, the J gene TRBJ2-2; D gene unclear. This CDR3 is built from 13 residues. The germline V gene has CDR1 SGHRS and CDR2 YFSETQ. V was trimmed by 1 base and J by 3 bases, leaving 4 bases between them. CDR3 region: CASSLTHTGELFF. In DNA form, the CDR3 reads TGCGCCAGCAGCTTGACCCACACCGGGGAGCTGTTTTTT.